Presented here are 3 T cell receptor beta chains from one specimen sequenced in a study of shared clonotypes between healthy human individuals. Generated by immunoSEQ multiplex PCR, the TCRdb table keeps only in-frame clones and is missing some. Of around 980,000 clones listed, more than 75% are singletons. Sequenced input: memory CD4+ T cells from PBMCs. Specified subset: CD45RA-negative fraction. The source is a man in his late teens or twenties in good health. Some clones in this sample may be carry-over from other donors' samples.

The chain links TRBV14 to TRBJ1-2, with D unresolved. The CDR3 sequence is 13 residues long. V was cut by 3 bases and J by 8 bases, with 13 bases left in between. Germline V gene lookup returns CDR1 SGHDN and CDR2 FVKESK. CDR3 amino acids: CASSQWTVMGYTF. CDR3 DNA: TGTGCCAGCAGCCAGTGGACTGTCATGGGCTACACCTTC.

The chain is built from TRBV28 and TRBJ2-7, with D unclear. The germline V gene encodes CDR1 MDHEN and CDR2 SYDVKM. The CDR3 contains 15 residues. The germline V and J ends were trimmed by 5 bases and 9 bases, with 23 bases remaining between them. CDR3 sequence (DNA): TGTGCCAGCAGTACTATCCACGTGGACCTCCTGGGGCAGTACTTC. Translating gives CASSTIHVDLLGQYF.

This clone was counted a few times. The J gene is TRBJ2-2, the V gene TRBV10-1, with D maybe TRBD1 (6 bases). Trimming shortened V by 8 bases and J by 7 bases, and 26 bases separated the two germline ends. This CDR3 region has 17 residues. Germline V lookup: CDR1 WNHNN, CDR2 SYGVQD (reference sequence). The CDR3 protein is CASEYVGTPTDVGELFF. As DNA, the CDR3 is TGCGCCAGCGAATACGTCGGGACACCCACGGACGTCGGGGAGCTGTTTTTT.